Listed below are T cell receptor beta chains from one sample, sequenced in a study of shared clonotypes between healthy human individuals. Measured with immunoSEQ multiplex PCR; TCRdb has only the in-frame clones, and not every one. The data hold hundreds of thousands of clones, with around 73% observed a single time. Sequencing used memory CD4+ T cells sorted from blood. The receptor source for this set is a woman aged 25 to 45 in good health. The CDR3 runs from the conserved cysteine through the conserved F or W. D genes are given only for firm matches. Clone sizes are given selectively: once, few, many, or a class where the clone is expanded.

TRBV19,TRBJ2-3,.,few,TGTGCCAGTAGTGACAAGCACACAGATACGCAGTATTTT,CASSDKHTDTQYF
TRBV4-1,TRBJ2-5,TRBD2,.,TGCGCCAGCAGCCGTCTAGCGGGAAGGGTTGAGACCCAGTACTTC,CASSRLAGRVETQYF
TRBV28,TRBJ2-2,.,.,TGTGCCAGCAGTCCCCTAGGGTTCGCGAACACCGGGGAGCTGTTTTTT,CASSPLGFANTGELFF
TRBV2,TRBJ1-2,.,.,TGTGCCAGCAGGGAACTGGGTAACTATGGCTACACCTTC,CASRELGNYGYTF
TRBV7-8,TRBJ2-1,.,.,TGTGCCATCACACTCGGGACGACCTACAATGAGCAGTTCTTC,CAITLGTTYNEQFF
TRBV27,TRBJ2-7,TRBD2,once,TGTGCCAGCGGTCTACTTAGCGGGACGGCTGTTTACGAGCAGTACTTC,CASGLLSGTAVYEQYF
TRBV4-2,TRBJ2-1,.,.,TGTGCCAGCAGCCAAGATTGGCTCGGGGACAATGAGCAGTTCTTC,CASSQDWLGDNEQFF
TRBV28,TRBJ2-1,TRBD2,.,TGTGCCAGCAGCGGACGGGGACTAGCGGGAGACGAGCAGTTCTTC,CASSGRGLAGDEQFF
TRBV5-1,TRBJ2-6,.,once,TGCGCCAGCAGCTTGGCTGGGGCCAACGTCCTGACTTTC,CASSLAGANVLTF
TRBV5-4,TRBJ2-5,.,.,TGTGCCAGCAGCCCTGCCCCGGGGACCCAGTACTTC,CASSPAPGTQYF